This T cell receptor (beta chain) was recorded in a study of T-cell memory formation after mild COVID-19 (TCRdb year 2021). Broadly, across the study: TCR sequence clusters from the two donors were largely donor specific. Longitudinal TCRalpha and TCRbeta repertoire sequencing tracked T-cell clones expanding and contracting after mild COVID-19 in a couple of donors. The cohort was made up of two young adult volunteers, one female and one male, who were previously healthy.

The CDR3 runs 16 residues from the cysteine to the phenylalanine. CDR3 DNA is the only sequence kept; it has 48 bases, read in frame from the first base. Looking up the germline V gene yields CDR1 SGHDN and CDR2 FVKESK. V is shortened by 4 bases, J by 4 bases, and the region joining them spans 17 bases. Worth noting for this clonotype: Which antigen it targets is not known. No much larger clonotype is one base removed from it; base qualities were not supplied.

Overall results and qualifications from the work: Only a couple of mild cases were covered in the study, and larger cohorts including severe cases with pre-infection samples were considered necessary. Contracting CD4+ clones turned up mainly in the CM and EM memory subsets, whereas EMRA was where CD8+ clones were enriched. The second-wave clones that peaked on day 37 were not confirmed to be SARS-CoV-2 specific. The detection of some responding clones in pre-infection memory suggests that pre-existing cross-reactive memory T cells joined the SARS-CoV-2 response. Clones contracting from day 15 to 85 had balanced CD4/CD8 phenotypes, while a second wave expanding from day 15 to 37 was biased towards CD4+.

The sample was run on an Illumina NovaSeq 6000. Using 5'RACE with constant-segment primers, TCRalpha and TCRbeta cDNA libraries were constructed, with sample barcodes and unique molecular identifiers added in the process. Trizol reagent was used to extract RNA from every sample. Amplification of the libraries took two PCR steps, and the second step added a second sample barcode plus Illumina TruSeq adapters. Sequencing of the libraries was done on an Illumina NovaSeq, producing 2 x 150 bp paired-end reads. In the original analysis: Demultiplexing of reads and collapsing into UMI-guided consensus sequences were performed with migec v1.2.7. Using mixcr v2.1.11, UMI consensuses were aligned to TRA and TRB V and J templates and then assembled into clonotypes. Clonotypes were classified as expanded or contracted when called significant by both edgeR and NoisET, with noise models trained on biological replicates. For edgeR calls, the thresholds were a false discovery rate-adjusted p below 0.01 and a log2 fold-change of 1. As an exploratory analysis of dynamics, max-normalized trajectories of the 1000 most abundant clonotypes were examined with PCA combined with hierarchical clustering. Separately sequenced CD4+ and CD8+ repertoires were used to assign the CD4 or CD8 phenotype of responding clones. The public sequencing data were trimmed at Q25 with fastp and processed into clonotypes with MiXCR by TCRdb, which kept only in-frame beta chains. Rows are combined by CDR3 protein, so each entry shows the most common genes and DNA. The V and J calls and clone size are TCRdb's, not the authors'. The sample records hundreds of thousands of distinct CDR3 sequences, about a fifth of which are singletons. The ten biggest clones cover under 8.5% of the sample.

Ficoll-Paque density gradient centrifugation was used to isolate PBMCs. The V gene is TRBV14 and the J gene is TRBJ2-1; the D gene is possibly TRBD2, with 5 bases matching. This sequence originates from an adult woman who had mild COVID-19 (a few samples of this study predate the infection). The sample titles of this study are shuffled in the database, so cell type and time point are left out; the donor was told from shared clones. Material: PBMCs or a T cell subset sorted from them (not recorded which). CDR3 sequence: CASSPLGRGAYNEQFF. The base sequence is TGTGCCAGCAGCCCTCTCGGACGGGGTGCTTACAATGAGCAGTTCTTC.